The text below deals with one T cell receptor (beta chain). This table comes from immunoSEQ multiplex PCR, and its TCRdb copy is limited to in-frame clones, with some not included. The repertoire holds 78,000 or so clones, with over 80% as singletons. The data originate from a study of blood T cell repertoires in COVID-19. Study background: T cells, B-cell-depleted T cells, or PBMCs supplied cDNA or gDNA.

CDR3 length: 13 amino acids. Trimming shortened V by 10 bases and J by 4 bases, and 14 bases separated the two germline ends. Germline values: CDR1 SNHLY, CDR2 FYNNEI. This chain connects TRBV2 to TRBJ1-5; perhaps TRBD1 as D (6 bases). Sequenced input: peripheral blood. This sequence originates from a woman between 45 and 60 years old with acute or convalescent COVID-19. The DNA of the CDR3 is TGTGCCACCAAGCTAAGGGGGAATCAGCCCCAGCATTTT. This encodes CATKLRGNQPQHF.